This is a list of T cell receptor beta chains from one sample in a study of blood T cell repertoires in COVID-19. Clones were read by immunoSEQ multiplex PCR, and TCRdb kept only the in-frame ones, dropping some. In the table there are about 160,000 clones, about 90% of which are singletons. Sequenced: peripheral blood. These receptor sequences come from a man aged 25 to 40 with COVID-19, enrolled during active disease. Each CDR3 is given with its conserved first and last residue. D genes are given only for firm matches. Clone size is shown for a subset of rows, as once, few, many or a class of expanded clone.

TRBV5-1	.	TRBD1	TRBJ1-2	CASSLGGTGPTLYGYTF	TGCGCCAGCAGCTTGGGAGGGACAGGACCTACCCTCTATGGCTACACCTTC
TRBV10-3	.	TRBD1	TRBJ2-7	CAISGTGNSYEQYF	TGTGCCATCAGCGGGACAGGGAATTCCTACGAGCAGTACTTC
TRBV7-2	.	.	TRBJ1-2	CASSSPFNYGYTF	TGTGCCAGCAGCTCTCCCTTCAACTATGGCTACACCTTC
TRBV7-2	.	.	TRBJ2-5	CASLRGNQETQYF	TGTGCCAGCCTAAGGGGTAACCAAGAGACCCAGTACTTC
TRBV18	once	.	TRBJ1-6	CASSQGTENSPLHF	TGTGCCAGTTCTCAGGGGACGGAGAATTCACCCCTCCACTTT
TRBV25-1	.	TRBD1	TRBJ2-7	CASSEPKTGSSSYEQYF	TGTGCCAGCAGTGAACCCAAGACAGGGTCGAGCTCCTACGAGCAGTACTTC
TRBV27	.	.	TRBJ1-5	CASSFKADSNQPQHF	TGTGCCAGCAGTTTCAAGGCGGATAGCAATCAGCCCCAGCATTTT
TRBV10-2	.	TRBD2	TRBJ2-3	CASSESEGGSTDTQYF	TGCGCCAGCAGTGAGTCGGAGGGAGGGAGCACAGATACGCAGTATTTT
TRBV15	.	TRBD2	TRBJ2-7	CATSRAKTGLARYEQYF	TGTGCCACCAGCAGAGCTAAGACGGGACTAGCGAGATACGAGCAGTACTTC
TRBV9	.	TRBD2	TRBJ2-4	CASSVEGLAGGPGNIQYF	TGTGCCAGCAGCGTAGAAGGACTAGCGGGGGGGCCAGGGAACATTCAGTACTTC
TRBV12-3/TRBV12-4	large	.	TRBJ1-2	CASSLSATYGYTF	TGTGCCAGCAGTCTCAGCGCTACCTATGGCTACACCTTC
TRBV11-1	.	TRBD2	TRBJ2-7	CASSLKVGEGYEQYF	TGTGCCAGCAGCTTAAAAGTAGGGGAGGGCTACGAGCAGTACTTC
TRBV4-3	.	.	TRBJ1-2	CASSQDWTSLGYTF	TGCGCCAGCAGCCAAGATTGGACTAGTCTTGGCTACACCTTC
TRBV19	.	TRBD1	TRBJ1-6	CASSTSTGRFYNSPLHF	TGTGCCAGTAGTACCTCGACAGGGAGGTTCTATAATTCACCCCTCCACTTT
TRBV27	.	TRBD2	TRBJ2-1	CASSFPSGGSSYNEQFF	TGTGCCAGCAGTTTCCCTAGCGGGGGAAGCTCCTACAATGAGCAGTTCTTC
TRBV5-1	.	TRBD1	TRBJ2-5	CASSFGQGEYQETQYF	TGCGCCAGCAGTTTTGGACAGGGGGAGTACCAAGAGACCCAGTACTTC
TRBV7-7	.	TRBD1	TRBJ2-1	CASSSGRTGGNEQFF	TGTGCCAGCAGCTCGGGACGAACAGGGGGCAATGAGCAGTTCTTC
TRBV24-1	.	.	TRBJ2-7	CATSEGAPRVYEQYF	TGTGCCACCAGTGAGGGGGCCCCGAGGGTCTACGAGCAGTACTTC
TRBV11-2	.	.	TRBJ2-7	CASSSISGASSYEQYF	TGTGCCAGCAGCTCTATTAGCGGCGCAAGCTCCTACGAGCAGTACTTC
TRBV5-7	.	TRBD2	TRBJ2-7	CASIVGTSGRPRDEQYF	TGTGCCAGCATCGTCGGGACTAGCGGGAGGCCGAGGGACGAGCAGTACTTC
TRBV2	.	TRBD1	TRBJ1-2	CASVSGTGNYGYTF	TGTGCCAGCGTTTCCGGGACAGGGAACTATGGCTACACCTTC
TRBV6-1	.	.	TRBJ2-1	CASSEARGIEQFF	TGTGCCAGCAGTGAAGCAAGGGGTATTGAGCAGTTCTTC
TRBV27	.	TRBD1	TRBJ1-1	CASSLNQGASTEAFF	TGTGCCAGCAGTTTAAATCAGGGGGCGAGCACTGAAGCTTTCTTT
TRBV11-3	.	TRBD2	TRBJ2-3	CASSSHWTSGGEGSTDTQYF	TGTGCCAGCAGCTCACACTGGACTAGCGGGGGGGAAGGAAGCACAGATACGCAGTATTTT
TRBV3-1/TRBV3-2	.	TRBD2	TRBJ2-1	CASSHSGTSGRYEQFF	TGTGCCAGCAGCCACTCCGGGACTAGCGGGAGGTATGAGCAGTTCTTC
TRBV4-1	.	TRBD2	TRBJ2-7	CASSQVGPPFAGGLSYEQYF	TGCGCCAGCAGCCAAGTTGGGCCCCCATTCGCGGGAGGACTCTCCTACGAGCAGTACTTC
TRBV6-4	.	TRBD2	TRBJ2-3	CASGKTSGDGADTQYF	TGTGCCAGCGGGAAGACTAGCGGAGACGGGGCAGATACGCAGTATTTT
TRBV29-1	.	.	TRBJ1-1	CSVGLQGMAEAFF	TGCAGCGTTGGTCTTCAGGGGATGGCTGAAGCTTTCTTT
TRBV5-4	once	.	TRBJ2-2	CASSSTPGHYTGELFF	TGTGCCAGCAGCTCCACTCCGGGACACTACACCGGGGAGCTGTTTTTT
TRBV27	.	TRBD1	TRBJ1-2	CASSPRDRGNYGYTF	TGTGCCAGCAGTCCAAGGGACAGGGGAAACTATGGCTACACCTTC
TRBV6-1	.	TRBD1	TRBJ2-7	CASSAALPGTGLGEQYF	TGTGCCAGCAGTGCCGCACTCCCCGGGACAGGGTTAGGCGAGCAGTACTTC
TRBV11-2	.	.	TRBJ2-6	CASSLIRDISGANVLTF	TGTGCCAGCAGCTTAATCCGGGACATCTCTGGGGCCAACGTCCTGACTTTC
TRBV19	.	.	TRBJ1-5	CASSIASSNQPQHF	TGTGCCAGTAGCATCGCCAGTAGCAATCAGCCCCAGCATTTT
TRBV28	.	TRBD2	TRBJ2-1	CASASQRESEFF	TGTGCCAGCGCTAGCCAGCGGGAGTCGGAATTCTTC
TRBV6-1	.	TRBD1	TRBJ1-2	CASSEADRGYGYTF	TGTGCCAGCAGTGAAGCGGACAGGGGCTATGGCTACACCTTC
TRBV6-2/TRBV6-3	.	TRBD1	TRBJ2-7	CASSFHFRGLDPLYEQYF	TGTGCCAGCAGCTTCCACTTCAGGGGGCTAGACCCCCTATACGAGCAGTACTTC
TRBV19	.	.	TRBJ2-7	CASYNRVPYEQYF	TGTGCCAGTTATAACAGGGTACCCTACGAGCAGTACTTC
TRBV27	.	TRBD1	TRBJ2-1	CASSGTGPHEQFF	TGTGCCAGCAGCGGGACAGGGCCTCATGAGCAGTTCTTC
TRBV12-3/TRBV12-4	.	.	TRBJ1-5	CASSSSQPQHF	TGTGCCAGCAGTTCGAGTCAGCCCCAGCATTTT
TRBV19	.	TRBD1	TRBJ2-7	CASSIATRGSEDEQYF	TGTGCCAGTAGTATAGCAACCAGGGGGAGCGAGGACGAGCAGTACTTC
TRBV4-3	.	TRBD1	TRBJ2-5	CASSQEGGTGAGETQYF	TGCGCCAGCAGCCAAGAAGGAGGGACAGGGGCGGGGGAGACCCAGTACTTC
TRBV9	.	TRBD1	TRBJ1-6	CASSVDSRWGTGDNSPLHF	TGTGCCAGCAGCGTAGATTCACGGTGGGGGACAGGGGATAATTCACCCCTCCACTTT
TRBV27	.	TRBD1	TRBJ1-2	CASSRDWGQGLDGYTF	TGTGCCAGCAGCCGCGATTGGGGACAGGGATTGGATGGCTACACCTTC
TRBV5-1	.	TRBD2	TRBJ2-2	CASSWGTSGTNTGELFF	TGCGCCAGCAGCTGGGGGACTAGCGGGACGAACACCGGGGAGCTGTTTTTT
TRBV4-2	.	.	TRBJ2-3	CASSPSFVRGDTQYF	TGTGCCAGCAGCCCTAGTTTTGTACGGGGAGATACGCAGTATTTT
TRBV30	.	.	TRBJ2-2	CAWGRSTGELFF	TGTGCCTGGGGCCGGAGCACCGGGGAGCTGTTTTTT
TRBV5-5	.	.	TRBJ1-1	CASSPQEGMSTEAFF	TGTGCCAGCAGCCCTCAGGAGGGGATGAGTACTGAAGCTTTCTTT